The T cell receptor beta chain under discussion was sequenced for a study of blood T cell repertoires in COVID-19. The authors' processing: Reference gene primer amplification in the assay estimated nucleated cell counts. This table comes from immunoSEQ multiplex PCR, and its TCRdb copy is limited to in-frame clones, with some not included. That table is the source of V, J and clone size, and D and trimming were worked out from the DNA. Among about 390,000 clones listed, approximately 87% were seen once. The source of this sequence is a woman aged 60-70 years with COVID-19, enrolled during active disease. Sequenced sample: peripheral blood.

In nucleotides, the CDR3 is TGTGCCAGCAGTAGGGGAGGGACCGGGGAGCTGTTTTTT. This gives the protein CASSRGGTGELFF. V and J are TRBV12-3 or TRBV12-4 and TRBJ2-2; 7 bases are shared with TRBD2. Germline trimming cut 5 bases from V and 5 bases from J; bases unmatched to any gene: 2. The CDR3 is 13 residues long.